The subject of this entry is one T cell receptor beta chain. Antigen specificity is unknown. The data were obtained in a study of response to subunit inactivated influenza vaccine. MiXCR was run by TCRdb on the RT-PCR reads, yielding one entry per CDR3 protein. The sample has 610,000 or so distinct CDR3 sequences, approximately 14% seen once. The CDR3 spans 15 residues. The germline gives CDR1 ENHRY, CDR2 SYGVKD. V was trimmed by 10 bases and J by 5 bases, leaving 21 bases between them. Whole-study findings and limits: Authors suggested each seasonal influenza vaccination recruits few new T cells.

The rearrangement links TRBV10-3 to TRBJ2-4; tentative D call: TRBD2 (7 bases). The source was PBMCs from blood, collected 11 to 12 days after vaccination. The clonotype comes from a man aged 50-59 years who received an inactivated influenza vaccine. The CDR3 DNA follows: TGTGCCAGCGGACTGGGGGGGGGCCGGGAAAACATTCAGTACTTC. It translates to CASGLGGGRENIQYF.